This T cell receptor (beta chain) is drawn from a study of blood T cell repertoires in COVID-19. At the level of the study: PBMCs, B-cell-depleted T cells, or T cells provided the cDNA or gDNA that made up the material.

This table comes from immunoSEQ multiplex PCR, and its TCRdb copy is limited to in-frame clones, with some not included. The data contain about 41,000 clones, about 85% of them seen just once; the ten biggest clones take up approximately 4.6%. Trimming took 5 bases from V and 4 from J; bases not matched to a gene: 13. CDR1 and CDR2 from the germline V gene are LNHDA and SQIVND (reference sequence). This CDR3 comprises 17 residues. This clone is a singleton in its sample. The V gene is TRBV19, the J gene TRBJ1-1, with 10 bases identical to TRBD1. Specimen: peripheral blood. This receptor was obtained from a man between 60 and 75 years old with acute or convalescent COVID-19. The CDR3 region is CASSPYLRDRGITEAFF. The CDR3 DNA reads TGTGCCAGTAGTCCCTATCTCCGGGACAGGGGTATCACTGAAGCTTTCTTT.